This T cell receptor (beta chain) is from a study of T cell changes during pregnancy in multiple sclerosis. Sequenced by immunoSEQ multiplex PCR; TCRdb stores in-frame clones only, minus some. Here the sample spans tens of thousands of clones, 80% to 95% being singletons. Losses at the gene ends were 2 bases for V and 4 bases for J; bases not matched to a gene: 1. Germline CDR1 is MRHNA and CDR2 is SNTAGT. The CDR3 totals 13 residues. This clonotype was sampled from a female donor with multiple sclerosis, enrolled in a pregnancy study. The chain is built from TRBV6-4 and TRBJ1-2; 7 bases agree with TRBD1. The sequencing used peripheral blood, collected after pregnancy. CDR3 in amino acids: CASSDAGGYGYTF. CDR3 nucleotide sequence: TGTGCCAGCAGTGACGCAGGGGGCTATGGCTACACCTTC.